This T cell receptor beta chain was sequenced during a study of blood T cell repertoires in COVID-19 (dated by TCRdb to about 2020). Context from the whole study: The collaborator samples originated in the United States, Italy and Spain and spanned the acute and convalescent phases of COVID-19. The prospective study material was composed of cDNA or gDNA derived from T cells, B-cell-depleted T cells, or PBMCs. Sample metadata almost always included a de-identified subject ID, COVID-19 status, age in years and sex. A freely available public database, intended as a resource for researchers studying the immune response to SARS-CoV-2, is where the repertoires were released. Subjects who had been exposed to COVID-19, were actively infected with it, or had recovered from it provided the deeply sampled blood TCRbeta repertoires that made up the dataset. Samples were obtained from the ongoing ImmuneRACE study (first 160 participants) and from 1,200 or so subjects provided by 6 global collaborators. Where HLA class I and class II types were available, the types were taken from metadata supplied by the sample provider, not from assay-based typing. What the study reported, not specific to this receptor: Clinical and demographic metadata were provided uncurated, with the amount varying by source and participant.

For this clone: There is no known antigen for this receptor. Nothing much larger sits one base from this clone, and base qualities are not available.

The immunoSEQ Assay, a bias-controlled multiplex PCR, was used to amplify TCRbeta CDR3 regions from genomic DNA. The published analysis was carried out like this. The number of nucleated cells in each sample was estimated by amplification of reference gene primers within the assay. To quantify the absolute abundance of each unique TCRbeta CDR3 rearrangement, sequence reads were collapsed and filtered. Productive Simpson clonality was computed per sample as the square root of Simpson's diversity index over productive rearrangements. TCRdb's version of the immuneACCESS table is confined to in-frame rearrangements and falls short of the full clone set. An unresolved V gene accounts for under half of the shortfall where checked; the remainder is of unknown origin. V and J calls plus clone size are reproduced from that table; the DNA served to infer D and trimming. In this sample the table shows over 150,000 clones, 84% of which occur a single time. Of the sample, around 2.7% is held by the ten largest clones.

In Seattle, one collaborating source enrolled patients while the infection was active and tracked those patients longitudinally over the course of disease. Collaborating institutions collected whole blood in K2EDTA tubes following their own protocols. For TCRbeta analysis, collaborator samples were shipped as frozen whole blood, as isolated PBMCs, or as DNA extracted from either sample type. For CDR1 and CDR2, the germline V gene (reference sequence) lists SGHNT and YYREEE. Reading from cysteine to phenylalanine, the CDR3 counts 14 amino acids. Left in the record is the CDR3 DNA by itself, 42 bases read in frame from the first base. Germline trimming: 5 bases from V, 5 bases from J; junction bases outside gene matches: 5.

Source material: peripheral blood. Recombination linked TRBV5-4 to TRBJ2-5; 11 central bases correspond to TRBD2. The TCR comes from an elderly woman with COVID-19, enrolled during active disease. The sequenced DNA is TGTGCCAGCAGTAGCGGGGGGGTTCGTGAGACCCAGTACTTC. The resulting protein is CASSSGGVRETQYF.